Sequencing of this T cell receptor (beta chain) was carried out in a study of control samples from healthy donors and cancer patients. The protocol was immunoSEQ multiplex PCR, while the TCRdb copy is restricted to in-frame clones and leaves out a portion. The table shows 150,000 or so clones, with 70% to 90% occurring only once. The germline V gene encodes CDR1 SNHLY and CDR2 FYNNEI. The ends were cut back, 4 bases at V and 5 bases at J, with 14 bases in the middle. The CDR3 loop spans 14 amino acids. The sequence came from a woman under 40 in good health. The material sequenced was blood. The chain links TRBV2 to TRBJ2-5; D is undetermined. For the CDR3, the DNA is TGTGCCAGCAGTGGTTGGCGACCACAGGAGACCCAGTACTTC. Amino acids: CASSGWRPQETQYF.